The 25 T cell receptor beta chains presented below share a single source sample, sequenced in a study of shared clonotypes between healthy human individuals. This table comes from immunoSEQ multiplex PCR, and its TCRdb copy is limited to in-frame clones, with some not included. The table lists some 450,000 clones, more than 70% of them singletons. Sequencing was carried out using PBMCs. These receptors were collected from a woman aged 40-49 years in good health. Some clones in this sample may be carry-over from other donors' samples.

This chain joins TRBV19 and TRBJ1-2; 9 bases are a match to TRBD1. The CDR3 loop spans 18 amino acids. Trimming cost V 9 bases and J 2 bases; bases outside gene matches: 19. Germline V lookup: CDR1 LNHDA, CDR2 SQIVND (reference sequence). CDR3 in DNA: TGTGCCAGCTCCCTCCCAGGGGACAGGGCGTCCCGCAACTATGGCTACACCTTC. The encoded protein is CASSLPGDRASRNYGYTF.

A remark on this clone: A far bigger clonotype differs at one base, so this is likely a read error. The V and J genes are TRBV5-1 and TRBJ1-4; a possible D gene is TRBD1 (6 bases). Germline CDR1 is SGHRS and CDR2 is YFSETQ. V was shortened by 1 base and J by 0 bases, with 10 bases between the two germline ends. There are 16 residues in the CDR3. CDR3 sequence (DNA): TGCGCCAGCAGCTTGTGGACAGCAGCAACTAATGAAAAACTGTTTTTT. Residues: CASSLWTAATNEKLFF.

This chain uses TRBV2 with TRBJ1-5; D gene unclear. Germline CDR1 SNHLY, CDR2 FYNNEI. CDR3 size: 13 residues. The ends were cut back, 6 bases at V and 4 bases at J, with 10 bases in the middle. The CDR3 spells CASSDILNQPQHF. CDR3 nucleotide sequence: TGTGCCAGCAGCGACATACTTAATCAGCCCCAGCATTTT.

The chain joins TRBV11-2 to TRBJ2-7, with D tentatively TRBD1 (5 bases). The germline CDR1 and CDR2 sequences are SGHAT and FQNNGV. The CDR3 is 15 amino acids. V was pared by 5 bases and J by 0 bases, with 14 bases between. Here the CDR3 DNA reads TGTGCCAGCAGCCCCCGACAGCAGAGCTCCTACGAGCAGTACTTC. Its protein product is CASSPRQQSSYEQYF. Full variable domain (rest looked up from reference TRBV11-2 and TRBJ2-7): EAGVAQSPRYKIIEKRQSVAFWCNPISGHATLYWYQQILGQGPKLLIQFQNNGVVDDSQLPKDRFSAERLKGVDSTLKIQPAKLEDSAVYLCASSPRQQSSYEQYFGPGTRLTVT.

The chain has TRBV6-1 and TRBJ1-1, with D unresolved. CDR1 is MNHNS, CDR2 SASEGT, per germline. V was clipped by 0 bases and J by 10 bases, with 9 bases between them. The CDR3 length is 12 residues. CDR3 residues: CASSEAYEGAFF. DNA of the CDR3: TGTGCCAGCAGTGAAGCGTACGAGGGAGCTTTCTTT.

The count of this clone is one. The gene calls are TRBV13 and TRBJ1-1; D uncertain. Germline V gene data show CDR1 as PRHDT and CDR2 as FYEKMQ (reference sequence). The CDR3 spans 12 residues. V was trimmed by 3 bases and J by 3 bases, leaving 5 bases between them. The CDR3 sequence is CASSLGYTEAFF. The CDR3 DNA reads as TGTGCCAGCAGCTTGGGCTACACTGAAGCTTTCTTT.

The chain carries TRBV28 and TRBJ1-5, with a tentative D call TRBD1 (5 bases). The germline V gene encodes CDR1 MDHEN and CDR2 SYDVKM. CDR3 length: 15 residues. Trimming removed 8 bases from V and 3 bases from J, with 17 bases in between. CDR3 DNA: TGTGCCAGCCAGAGGAGGGGTAGGGACAATCAGCCCCAGCATTTT. The encoded protein is CASQRRGRDNQPQHF.

The gene calls are TRBV7-2 and TRBJ2-5, with a possible D match to TRBD2 (5 bases). The CDR3 loop spans 12 amino acids. Germline V lookup: CDR1 SGHTA, CDR2 FQGNSA. With 10 bases removed from V and 3 bases from J, the gap between germline ends came to 12 bases. In nucleotides, the CDR3 is TGTGCCACGGGGAAGTATAAAGAGACCCAGTACTTC. Residues: CATGKYKETQYF.

The V gene is TRBV6-1, the J gene TRBJ1-1, with TRBD1 identical over 9 bases. Germline V gene sequence: CDR1 MNHNS, CDR2 SASEGT. Germline trimming cut 2 bases from V and 7 bases from J; bases unmatched to any gene: 8. The CDR3 runs 15 residues. The CDR3 DNA is TGTGCCAGCAGTGAACCCGGGACAGGGAAAGGTGAAGCTTTCTTT. It translates to CASSEPGTGKGEAFF.

The J gene is TRBJ2-7, the V gene TRBV10-2, with a tentative D call TRBD1 (6 bases). This CDR3 region has 15 residues. V was pared by 3 bases and J by 0 bases, with 12 bases between. Germline V CDR1 and CDR2: WSHSY, SAAADI. The CDR3 reads CASSDRGFFSYEQYF. The CDR3 DNA sequence: TGCGCCAGCAGTGACAGGGGCTTCTTCTCCTACGAGCAGTACTTC.

The chain combines TRBV13 with TRBJ2-7; 8 nucleotides line up with TRBD1. J was trimmed by 1 base and V by 5 bases; bases with no gene match: 4. Germline values: CDR1 PRHDT, CDR2 FYEKMQ (reference sequence). The CDR3 is 14 residues long. CDR3 protein: CASSRTGGSYEQYF. The DNA for the CDR3 is TGTGCCAGCAGCAGAACAGGGGGTTCCTACGAGCAGTACTTC.

For the CDR3, the DNA is TGTGCCAGCAGTTTATGGAAGGGACAGACGAGCTCCTACGAGCAGTACTTC. Its translation: CASSLWKGQTSSYEQYF. The chain carries TRBV28 and TRBJ2-7; 7 bases fit TRBD1. Trimming at V came to 0 bases and at J to 0 bases, leaving 8 bases not matched to a gene. The length of the CDR3 is 17 residues. The germline CDR1 and CDR2 sequences are MDHEN and SYDVKM.

This sequence joins TRBV7-2 and TRBJ1-2; 7 bases map to TRBD1. The CDR3 length is 14 residues. Trimming took 7 bases from V and 8 from J; bases not matched to a gene: 13. CDR1 SGHTA and CDR2 FQGNSA come from the germline V gene. CDR3 protein: CASIPRQGGYGYTF. In DNA form, the CDR3 reads TGTGCCAGCATCCCACGACAGGGAGGATACGGCTACACCTTC.

The chain joins TRBV5-5 to TRBJ1-1; 9 positions agree with TRBD1. This CDR3 is built from 14 residues. The germline CDR1 and CDR2 sequences are SGHKS and YYEKEE (reference sequence). The trim removed 3 bases at V and 6 bases at J, leaving 6 bases unmatched. The CDR3 coding sequence is TGTGCCAGCAGCTGGGACACAGGGGGCCCTGAAGCTTTCTTT. The encoded protein is CASSWDTGGPEAFF.

Note on this clone: A far larger clone is off by one base, so a read error is likely. The chain couples TRBV27 to TRBJ1-5; no clear D. The CDR3 length is 15 residues. In germline, CDR1 is MNHEY, CDR2 SMNVEV (reference sequence). The CDR3 here is CAGSPLGVLSQPQHF. Here the CDR3 DNA reads TGTGCCGGCAGCCCACTCGGGGTATTGTCCCAGCCCCAGCATTTT.

The chain is built from TRBV7-8 and TRBJ2-2, with TRBD2 identical over 11 bases. V dropped 1 base and J dropped 3; count of bases not matched to a gene: 10. The CDR3 loop spans 19 amino acids. Germline V CDR1 and CDR2: SGHVS, FQNEAQ. CDR3 loop: CASSLVGLAGGGDTGELFF. The CDR3 region has the DNA TGTGCCAGCAGCTTAGTAGGGCTAGCGGGAGGAGGGGACACCGGGGAGCTGTTTTTT.

Concerning this clone: A single base is all that separates this from a far larger clone, so a read error is likely. The chain combines TRBV6-4 with TRBJ2-5, with 10 positions matching TRBD2. Trimming removed 3 bases from V and 4 bases from J; junction bases left unmatched: 5. The length of the CDR3 is 15 residues. CDR1 is MRHNA and CDR2 is SNTAGT in the germline V gene. The CDR3, as DNA: TGTGCCAGCAGTGAGTTAGCGGGAGGAGGAGAGACCCAGTACTTC. Its protein is CASSELAGGGETQYF.

On this clone itself: In the same sample, other DNA sequences code for this CDR3. V usage is TRBV6-5 and J usage is TRBJ1-5; tentatively, D is TRBD1 (5 bases). CDR3 size: 13 residues. The germline V and J ends were trimmed by 2 bases and 4 bases, with 6 bases remaining between them. Looked up from germline, CDR1 is MNHEY and CDR2 is SVGAGI. CDR3 sequence reads: CASSYGGNQPQHF. The DNA of the CDR3 is TGTGCCAGCAGTTACGGGGGTAATCAGCCCCAGCATTTT.

The CDR3 DNA is TGTGCCAGCAGCGTAGCAGAGGGCTCCTACGAGCAGTACTTC. This encodes CASSVAEGSYEQYF. The chain couples TRBV9 to TRBJ2-7; D is possibly TRBD2 (5 bases). The CDR3 totals 14 residues. Germline CDR1 reads SGDLS; CDR2 reads YYNGEE. V shed 0 bases and J shed 0 bases, with 7 bases lying between them.

The chain carries TRBV6-5 and TRBJ2-7, with D perhaps TRBD2 (6 bases). Trimming took 6 bases from V and 0 from J, leaving 12 bases between them. The V gene's germline CDR1 is MNHEY and CDR2 SVGAGI. The CDR3 length is 14 residues. DNA for the CDR3: TGTGCCAGCAGCCTCCTCGGGAGCTCCTACGAGCAGTACTTC. Amino acid sequence: CASSLLGSSYEQYF.

In its sample, this clone was seen a few times. The V and J genes are TRBV11-2 and TRBJ1-4, with D hard to call. The CDR3 runs 13 residues. Trimming took off 1 base at V and 2 bases at J, with 2 bases between the two ends. Per the germline V gene, CDR1 is SGHAT and CDR2 is FQNNGV. CDR3 nucleotides: TGTGCCAGCAGCTTAGGGACTAATGAAAAACTGTTTTTT. It translates to CASSLGTNEKLFF.

This clone was recorded many times. The chain has TRBV5-1 and TRBJ2-1; 9 positions match TRBD1. The CDR3 totals 14 residues. CDR1 is SGHRS and CDR2 is YFSETQ in the germline V gene. V gave up 1 base and J gave up 8 bases; unmatched junction bases: 4. The CDR3 DNA is TGCGCCAGCAGCTTGACAGGGGGCGAAGATGAGCAGTTCTTC. As protein: CASSLTGGEDEQFF. Full variable domain (missing parts from reference TRBV5-1 and TRBJ2-1): KAGVTQTPRYLIKTRGQQVTLSCSPISGHRSVSWYQQTPGQGLQFLFEYFSETQRNKGNFPGRFSGRQFSNSRSEMNVSTLELGDSALYLCASSLTGGEDEQFFGPGTRLTVL.

The CDR3 region is CASSVEGTGYNEQFF. The CDR3, as DNA: TGTGCCAGCAGCGTAGAAGGGACTGGATACAATGAGCAGTTCTTC. V usage is TRBV9 and J usage is TRBJ2-1; D perhaps matches TRBD2 (6 bases). This CDR3 spans 15 amino acids. Trimming shortened V by 0 bases and J by 4 bases, and 11 bases separated the two germline ends. Germline CDR1 reads SGDLS; CDR2 reads YYNGEE. The whole variable domain, remainder taken from reference TRBV9 and TRBJ2-1, is DSGVTQTPKHLITATGQRVTLRCSPRSGDLSVYWYQQSLDQGLQFLIQYYNGEERAKGNILERFSAQQFPDLHSELNLSSLELGDSALYFCASSVEGTGYNEQFFGPGTRLTVL.

The count of this clone is one. The chain uses TRBV6-1 and TRBJ2-1, with 9 bases matching TRBD2. Germline V CDR1 and CDR2: MNHNS, SASEGT. The ends lost 2 bases at V and 1 base at J; junction bases unmatched: 3. The CDR3 extends over 16 amino acids. Written as DNA, the CDR3 is TGTGCCAGCAGTGAAAACGCGGGAGGGTCCTACAATGAGCAGTTCTTC. Protein: CASSENAGGSYNEQFF.

This rearrangement joins TRBV18 to TRBJ2-3; a possible D gene is TRBD1 (6 bases). Germline loops: CDR1 KGHSH, CDR2 LQKENI. Trimming cost V 3 bases and J 3 bases, with 13 bases left between them. The CDR3 runs to 15 residues. CDR3 protein: CASSPGQLETDTQYF. The CDR3 DNA reads TGTGCCAGCTCACCGGGACAATTAGAAACAGATACGCAGTATTTT.